This TCR beta chain was captured by sequencing in a study of T cell responses to AZD1222 COVID-19 vaccine (TCRdb year 2021). Broadly, across the study: Because spike-specific TCR depth and breadth did not differ between the two schedules, AZD1222 recipients who got a second dose at roughly 4 weeks were pooled with those who got a second dose at roughly 12 weeks. TCR sequencing covered about 230 trial participants: around 210 given two doses of AZD1222 and around 26 given two doses of MenACWY control vaccine. Trial participants were enrolled by age into subgroups of 18-55, 56-69 and 70-plus years, and around 150, 28 and 57 TCR-sequenced participants, respectively, were included in these subgroups.

The germline V gene (reference sequence) yields LNHDA for CDR1 and SQIVND for CDR2. From the cysteine through the phenylalanine, the CDR3 covers 15 amino acids. Only CDR3 DNA is held: 45 bases, read in frame from base 1. V loses 7 bases of germline sequence and J loses 4 bases, and the interval between the two ends is 20 bases. The full study reports these points: Because no samples from the day 14 peak response were available, repertoires could be characterized only after the peak T cell response. Conclusions about previously exposed vaccinees were limited because only six or seven AZD1222 recipients were SARS-CoV-2 seropositive at baseline. The 56-69-year group was small, and its depth increase did not reach significance, likely because of low power. A significant rise in spike-specific TCR breadth and depth was observed after two AZD1222 doses relative to day 0 and relative to MenACWY recipients. CD4 TCRs associated with the vaccine covered the entire spike protein, and the dominant responses were in regions 160-218 and 743-854. Epitopes outside the regions mutated in the B.1.351 and B.1.1.7 variants were reportedly recognized by nearly half of the unique spike-specific TCRs. Participants were mostly white British, with more females than males. The authors suggested clonal diversity may have been underestimated.

Sample time point, as interpreted from the label and publication: baseline before first vaccination. The vaccinee samples were drawn from two UK trials, COV001 and COV002, one of which was a single-blind randomized controlled phase 2/3 trial testing AZD1222 (ChAdOx1 nCoV-19) in healthy adults. For TCRbeta chain sequencing, PBMC samples were collected from trial participants at day 0 and at day 28 after the second dose. The CDR3 regions of human TCRbeta chains were subjected to immunosequencing. Regarding the original processing steps: TCRs in the repertoires were matched against a reference library of SARS-CoV-2-specific TCRs that had been generated with the MIRA antigen-specificity platform. Breadth was defined as the fraction of unique TCRs that were SARS-CoV-2-associated, and depth was defined as the fraction of total T cells that were SARS-CoV-2-associated. Each spike-specific TCR was assigned to its reactive spike region and to a CD4 or CD8 class using the MIRA data. Log10-transformed breadth and depth values were compared by one-way ANOVA with Sidak's multiple comparisons tests. The source is immuneACCESS, and TCRdb retained only in-frame sequences with V and J called. Part of the clones is not carried over; for the studies checked, unresolved V genes explain less than half of this, and the remainder is unexplained. Clone size and V and J calls were adopted from that table, with D and trimming inferred from the DNA. The sample data list 150,000 or so clones, and 85% to 90% of these were observed just once. Of the sample, about a fifth is held by the ten largest clones.

A remark on this clone: The target of this receptor is not known. No base qualities exist here, and no much larger clone lies one base off it.

The rearranged segments are TRBV19 and TRBJ2-7; the D call is tentative, TRBD1 or TRBD2, as each matches 5 bases. This receptor was taken from an adult in good health. The source was peripheral blood, collected on day 0 of AZD1222 vaccination. The CDR3 corresponds to CASTSGGVPPYEQYF. The bases are TGTGCCAGTACGAGTGGGGGAGTGCCCCCGTACGAGCAGTACTTC.